The clone carrying this T cell receptor beta chain was detected only a few times. The antigen is unknown. Germline assignment: CDR1 LGHNA and CDR2 YSLEER. The CDR3 length is 17 residues. V was trimmed by 0 bases and J by 3 bases, leaving 15 bases between them. The data derive from a study of cytomegalovirus exposure and HLA in healthy donors. PCR involved 60 Vbeta and 13 Jbeta primers. Sequencing used immunoSEQ multiplex PCR; TCRdb keeps in-frame clones, though not all of them. The sample has about 190,000 clones, around 84% seen once. Findings and caveats of the study: Exclusion applied to some V segments, including TRBV6-2 and TRBV6-3, as they were indistinguishable.

Sequenced: PBMCs. The TCR was taken from a young woman in good health and CMV-seronegative. The rearrangement joins TRBV4-3 to TRBJ1-5; no clear D gene. The CDR3: CASSQDSGQEVNQPQHF. CDR3 bases: TGCGCCAGCAGCCAAGATAGCGGGCAGGAGGTCAATCAGCCCCAGCATTTT.